The 6 T cell receptor beta chains below all came from one sample that was sequenced in a study of blood T cell repertoires in COVID-19. The protocol was immunoSEQ multiplex PCR, while the TCRdb copy is restricted to in-frame clones and leaves out a portion. Of tens of thousands of clones in the sample, around four fifths were seen once. The sample taken for sequencing was peripheral blood. The origin of the receptors is a human donor in a cohort sampled during active COVID-19.

The gene calls are TRBV7-8 and TRBJ1-2; D is unclear. Trimming cost V 5 bases and J 0 bases, with 10 bases left between them. The length of the CDR3 is 14 residues. Germline assignment: CDR1 SGHVS and CDR2 FQNEAQ. CDR3 amino acids: CASSRTEANYGYTF. CDR3 DNA: TGTGCCAGCAGCCGGACTGAAGCTAACTATGGCTACACCTTC.

The chain links TRBV7-2 to TRBJ1-2; 9 bases agree with TRBD1. This CDR3 has 14 amino acids. The germline V gene has CDR1 SGHTA and CDR2 FQGNSA. Trimming removed 4 bases from V and 4 bases from J; junction bases left unmatched: 4. The CDR3 bases are TGTGCCAGCAGCTGGGCGACAGGGGGCTATGGCTACACCTTC. Translating gives CASSWATGGYGYTF.

V usage is TRBV19 and J usage is TRBJ2-5, with D possibly matching TRBD2 (6 bases). Germline V CDR1 and CDR2: LNHDA, SQIVND (reference sequence). Trimming removed 0 bases at V and 2 bases at J, with 13 bases between. The CDR3 length is 16 residues. CDR3 nucleotides: TGTGCCAGTAGTATAGATCATCGGGGAGGACAAGAGACCCAGTACTTC. As protein: CASSIDHRGGQETQYF.

This clone was seen just once. One end of the junction is discordant with germline, which a read error may explain. This rearrangement joins TRBV12-3 or TRBV12-4 to TRBJ1-3, with D unresolved. CDR3 length equals 10 residues. The CDR3 DNA reads as TGTGCCAGCAGTTTAGAAAGGAGGCTGTTT. Amino acids: CASSLERRLF.

The rearrangement links TRBV5-1 to TRBJ1-4, with 9 nucleotides matching TRBD1. This CDR3 has 13 amino acids. Trimming at V came to 7 bases and at J to 4 bases, leaving 2 bases not matched to a gene. The germline V gene has CDR1 SGHRS and CDR2 YFSETQ. DNA for the CDR3: TGCGCCAGCCGGACAGGGGATAATGAAAAACTGTTTTTT. This translates into CASRTGDNEKLFF.

V gene TRBV3-1 (or the pseudogene TRBV3-2) combines with J gene TRBJ1-5, with D unresolved. The germline CDR1 and CDR2 sequences are LGHDT and YNNKEL (reference sequence). The length of the CDR3 is 13 residues. V shed 4 bases and J shed 2 bases, with 6 bases lying between them. Here the CDR3 reads CASSPVGNQPQHF. CDR3 sequence (DNA): TGTGCCAGCAGCCCAGTGGGCAATCAGCCCCAGCATTTT.